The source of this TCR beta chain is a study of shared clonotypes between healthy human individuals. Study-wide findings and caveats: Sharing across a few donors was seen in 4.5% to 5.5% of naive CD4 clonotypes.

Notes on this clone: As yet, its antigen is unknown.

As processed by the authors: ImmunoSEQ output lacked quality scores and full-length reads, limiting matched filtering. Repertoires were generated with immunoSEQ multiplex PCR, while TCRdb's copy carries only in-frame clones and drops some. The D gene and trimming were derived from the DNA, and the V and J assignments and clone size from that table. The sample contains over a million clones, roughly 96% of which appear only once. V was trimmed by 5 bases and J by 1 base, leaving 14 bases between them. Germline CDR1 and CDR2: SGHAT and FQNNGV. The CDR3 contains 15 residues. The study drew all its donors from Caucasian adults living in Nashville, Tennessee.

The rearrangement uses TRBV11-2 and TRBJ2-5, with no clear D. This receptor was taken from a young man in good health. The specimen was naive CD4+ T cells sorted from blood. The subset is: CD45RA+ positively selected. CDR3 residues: CASSAATLIQETQYF. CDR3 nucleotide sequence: TGTGCCAGCAGCGCCGCGACACTTATCCAAGAGACCCAGTACTTC.